This entry lists 21 T cell receptor beta chains sequenced from one sample in a study of T cell responses to AZD1222 COVID-19 vaccine. Profiled with immunoSEQ multiplex PCR; TCRdb holds only in-frame clones, not every one. The sample consists of some 79,000 clones, 80% to 90% of them appearing once. The sequenced sample was peripheral blood, obtained 28 days after the second AZD1222 dose. The receptors originated from an adult who received the AZD1222 COVID-19 vaccine.

The rearrangement joins TRBV25-1 to TRBJ1-1, with D unclear. Trimming pared 1 base from V and 1 base from J, leaving 10 bases between. This CDR3 has 15 residues. Germline CDR1 reads MGHDK; CDR2 reads SYGVNS. The CDR3 DNA sequence: TGTGCCAGCAGTGAATGGAGACAAGCGAACACTGAAGCTTTCTTT. Protein sequence: CASSEWRQANTEAFF.

The J gene is TRBJ2-7, the V gene TRBV6-5; D is possibly TRBD2 (6 bases). The germline gives CDR1 MNHEY, CDR2 SVGAGI. The CDR3 runs to 15 residues. Trimming stripped 2 bases from V and 6 bases from J, with 17 bases between. The CDR3 is CASSYGFGQGLEQYF. CDR3 DNA: TGTGCCAGCAGTTACGGGTTCGGGCAGGGACTCGAGCAGTACTTC.

J is TRBJ2-1 and V is TRBV30, with D hard to call. The CDR3 length is 13 residues. Germline lookup yields CDR1 GTSNPN and CDR2 SVGIG (reference sequence). Trimming cost V 3 bases and J 4 bases, with 10 bases left between them. The CDR3 DNA reads TGTGCCTGGAGACTAACGGTTTACAATGAGCAGTTCTTC. It codes for CAWRLTVYNEQFF. The whole variable domain, filled in from reference TRBV30 and TRBJ2-1, reads SQTIHQWPATLVQPVGSPLSLECTVEGTSNPNLYWYRQAAGRGLQLLFYSVGIGQISSEVPQNLSASRPQDRQFILSSKKLLLSDSGFYLCAWRLTVYNEQFFGPGTRLTVL.

V is TRBV7-2 and J is TRBJ2-1; 9 bases are a match to TRBD1. Germline V gene sequence: CDR1 SGHTA, CDR2 FQGNSA. CDR3 length: 14 amino acids. V shed 5 bases, J shed 8 bases, and the junction held 7 bases outside the gene matches. The CDR3 nucleotides are TGTGCCAGCAGCCCAGCAACAGGGGGCTATGAGCAGTTCTTC. Protein sequence: CASSPATGGYEQFF. Based on the CDR3 plus reference TRBV7-2 and TRBJ2-1, the full variable domain is GAGVSQSPSNKVTEKGKDVELRCDPISGHTALYWYRQSLGQGLEFLIYFQGNSAPDKSGLPSDRFSAERTGGSVSTLTIQRTQQEDSAVYLCASSPATGGYEQFFGPGTRLTVL.

The J gene is TRBJ2-2, the V gene TRBV5-1; D is unclear. Per the germline V gene, CDR1 is SGHRS and CDR2 is YFSETQ. The CDR3 extends over 14 amino acids. Trimming cost V 0 bases and J 1 base, with 4 bases left between them. In DNA form, the CDR3 reads TGCGCCAGCAGCTTGGATGTGAACACCGGGGAGCTGTTTTTT. As protein: CASSLDVNTGELFF.

The chain has TRBV19 and TRBJ1-1, with D hard to call. Trimming left V 8 bases short and J 0 bases short, with 7 bases between. The germline gives CDR1 LNHDA, CDR2 SQIVND (reference sequence). The CDR3 sequence is 12 residues long. The CDR3 here is CASRDMNTEAFF. CDR3 nucleotides: TGTGCCAGTCGAGACATGAACACTGAAGCTTTCTTT.

V usage is TRBV24-1 and J usage is TRBJ2-7; D gene ambiguous. V was clipped by 3 bases and J by 6 bases, with 5 bases between them. This CDR3 comprises 11 residues. Germline V CDR1 and CDR2: KGHDR, SFDVKD. CDR3 residues: CATSDATEQYF. CDR3 sequence (DNA): TGTGCCACCAGTGATGCCACCGAGCAGTACTTC.

The chain is built from TRBV15 and TRBJ2-4; D gene ambiguous. This CDR3 is built from 13 residues. The V and J ends lost 5 bases and 11 bases respectively, with 16 bases between them. Germline V gene lookup returns CDR1 LNHNV and CDR2 YYDKDF (reference sequence). The CDR3 coding sequence is TGTGCCACCAGCGTCTTGCCGGAACCCCTTCAGTACTTC. This encodes CATSVLPEPLQYF.

V gene TRBV19 combines with J gene TRBJ1-2; 11 bases are a match to TRBD1. The germline V gene has CDR1 LNHDA and CDR2 SQIVND (reference sequence). The V and J ends lost 8 bases and 8 bases, in that order; junction bases with no gene match: 10. This CDR3 has 14 amino acids. This CDR3 reads CASRNRDRGYGYTF. CDR3 DNA sequence: TGTGCCAGTCGAAATAGGGACAGGGGGTACGGCTACACCTTC.

The rearrangement links TRBV7-2 to TRBJ1-4; 7 bases map to TRBD1. This CDR3 contains 15 residues. Germline CDR1 SGHTA, CDR2 FQGNSA. V shed 2 bases and J 5 bases; nucleotides not matched to a gene: 5. CDR3 coding DNA: TGTGCCAGCAGCTTATGGGACAGCGAGAATGAAAAACTGTTTTTT. It yields the protein CASSLWDSENEKLFF.

The V call is TRBV28, the J call TRBJ1-1; unclear D gene. This CDR3 region has 15 residues. Trimming shortened V by 5 bases and J by 0 bases, and 13 bases separated the two germline ends. The V gene's germline CDR1 is MDHEN and CDR2 SYDVKM. The chain's CDR3 is CASSPPRLLNTEAFF. DNA of the CDR3: TGTGCCAGCAGTCCCCCCCGGCTTCTGAACACTGAAGCTTTCTTT.

This chain links TRBV9 with TRBJ2-7; D ambiguous. Germline lookup yields CDR1 SGDLS and CDR2 YYNGEE. V lost 4 bases, J lost 6 bases, and 14 bases lay in between. The CDR3 covers 13 residues. The DNA for the CDR3 is TGTGCCAGCAGCCCTCCTGGGGATCTCGAGCAGTACTTC. Encoded protein: CASSPPGDLEQYF.

The chain is built from TRBV6-5 and TRBJ2-1; either TRBD1 or TRBD2 may supply D (6 bases each). Germline lookup yields CDR1 MNHEY and CDR2 SVGAGI. Trimming pared 6 bases from V and 6 bases from J, leaving 15 bases between. This CDR3 has 14 amino acids. The CDR3 nucleotides are TGTGCCAGCAGGCCAATACAGGGAGGCAATGAGCAGTTCTTC. Translated: CASRPIQGGNEQFF.

The gene calls are TRBV2 and TRBJ1-2; TRBD1 matches at 12 bases. CDR1 is SNHLY, CDR2 FYNNEI, per germline. Unmatched junction bases numbered 10, after V lost 6 bases and J lost 5 bases. The CDR3 length is 16 residues. The CDR3 DNA follows: TGTGCCAGCAGCGCTACCGGGACAGGGGGCGCTTATGGCTACACCTTC. This sequence encodes CASSATGTGGAYGYTF. Combining the CDR3 with reference TRBV2 and TRBJ1-2 gives the whole variable domain EPEVTQTPSHQVTQMGQEVILRCVPISNHLYFYWYRQILGQKVEFLVSFYNNEISEKSEIFDDQFSVERPDGSNFTLKIRSTKLEDSAMYFCASSATGTGGAYGYTFGSGTRLTVV.

The chain links TRBV24-1 to TRBJ2-5, with D possibly TRBD2 on 5 matching bases. Germline CDR1 is KGHDR and CDR2 is SFDVKD. The CDR3 runs 17 residues. Trimming removed 1 base from V and 3 bases from J, with 17 bases in between. The CDR3, as DNA: TGTGCCACCAGTGATTTTGCCCCCGGGATTTACAAAGAGACCCAGTACTTC. As protein: CATSDFAPGIYKETQYF.

This rearrangement joins TRBV2 to TRBJ1-3; TRBD1 agrees at 11 bases. CDR1 is SNHLY, CDR2 FYNNEI, per germline. V shed 2 bases and J 5 bases; nucleotides not matched to a gene: 11. The CDR3 has 18 residues. CDR3 region: CASSEIFYGTGGRNTIYF. Here the CDR3 DNA reads TGTGCCAGCAGTGAAATCTTCTATGGGACAGGGGGGAGAAACACCATATATTTT.

The chain couples TRBV15 to TRBJ2-7, with no clear D. The CDR3 has 13 residues. Germline CDR1 reads LNHNV; CDR2 reads YYDKDF (reference sequence). V lost 0 bases to trimming and J lost 5 bases, with 8 bases between them. The CDR3 DNA sequence: TGTGCCACCAGCAGAGATGTTTCCCACGAGCAGTACTTC. Its translation: CATSRDVSHEQYF. Together with reference TRBV15 and TRBJ2-7, the CDR3 gives the full variable domain: DAMVIQNPRYQVTQFGKPVTLSCSQTLNHNVMYWYQQKSSQAPKLLFHYYDKDFNNEADTPDNFQSRRPNTSFCFLDIRSPGLGDTAMYLCATSRDVSHEQYFGPGTRLTVT.

V and J are TRBV18 and TRBJ2-7, with D perhaps TRBD1 (5 bases). Germline values: CDR1 KGHSH, CDR2 LQKENI. The length of the CDR3 is 14 residues. V lost 2 bases and J 4 bases, leaving 12 bases between the germline ends. For the CDR3, the DNA is TGTGCCAGCTCACCAACCCAGGGCAGATACGAGCAGTACTTC. Its protein is CASSPTQGRYEQYF.

The rearrangement links TRBV30 to TRBJ1-2; D is ambiguous. CDR1 GTSNPN and CDR2 SVGIG come from the germline V gene (reference sequence). Trimming took 0 bases from V and 0 from J, leaving 11 bases between them. The CDR3 has 15 residues. CDR3 in amino acids: CAWSVRQFSNYGYTF. The CDR3 nucleotides are TGTGCCTGGAGTGTGCGGCAGTTTTCTAACTATGGCTACACCTTC. Full variable domain (outside the CDR3, taken from reference TRBV30 and TRBJ1-2): SQTIHQWPATLVQPVGSPLSLECTVEGTSNPNLYWYRQAAGRGLQLLFYSVGIGQISSEVPQNLSASRPQDRQFILSSKKLLLSDSGFYLCAWSVRQFSNYGYTFGSGTRLTVV.

The J gene is TRBJ1-4, the V gene TRBV5-8; possible D gene TRBD1, 5 bases. This CDR3 has 15 residues. From germline, CDR1 is SGHTS and CDR2 YDEGEE. V was trimmed by 3 bases and J by 3 bases, leaving 12 bases between them. DNA for the CDR3: TGTGCCAGCAGCTGGGACGGTTTTGCTAATGAAAAACTGTTTTTT. Translation: CASSWDGFANEKLFF. Using reference TRBV5-8 and TRBJ1-4 for the parts outside the CDR3, the full variable domain is EAGVTQSPTHLIKTRGQQATLRCSPISGHTSVYWYQQALGLGLQFLLWYDEGEERNRGNFPPRFSGRQFPNYSSELNVNALELEDSALYLCASSWDGFANEKLFFGSGTQLSVL.

The chain is built from TRBV28 and TRBJ2-7; no clear D gene. The CDR3 has 15 amino acids. CDR1 is MDHEN and CDR2 is SYDVKM in the germline V gene. V was pared by 1 base and J by 2 bases, with 12 bases between. The CDR3 DNA reads as TGTGCCAGCAGTTTATATCCGGGCGGAACCTACGAGCAGTACTTC. Encoded protein: CASSLYPGGTYEQYF.